This TCR beta chain comes out of a study of Ad26.COV2.S vaccination and SARS-CoV-2 variants. Study conclusions and caveats: Researchers cautioned that TCR breadth and depth analyses may have underestimated total T cell responses. Reported findings describe substantial breadth in spike-specific CD8+ and CD4+ T cell responses following vaccination. The study found similar non-spike TCR breadth in vaccine and placebo recipients. Among vaccine recipients, spike-specific TCR breadth exceeded that of placebo recipients.

Germline V gene sequence: CDR1 MNHEY, CDR2 SVGAGI. The CDR3 totals 13 residues. V gave up 10 bases and J gave up 6 bases, with 18 bases separating them. TCRdb's copy holds only in-frame clones and misses some; the assay was immunoSEQ multiplex PCR. Of some 190,000 clones in the sample, roughly 87% were seen once. With respect to this clone: Its specificity is not known.

This sequence originates from a human donor who had recovered from COVID-19. Sequences were derived from peripheral blood, sampled after recovery from COVID-19. The chain recombines TRBV6-5 with TRBJ1-1; D unresolved. Here the CDR3 reads CATYIGSPSEAFF. CDR3 nucleotides: TGTGCCACATACATTGGCAGCCCTTCTGAAGCTTTCTTT.